The T cell receptor (beta chain) described here comes from a study of T cell responses to AZD1222 COVID-19 vaccine. In the study overall: Pooled samples include second doses given at about 4 or 12 weeks. Study-wide findings and caveats: Clonal diversity was possibly underestimated, and the donors were mostly white British, with more females. Receipt of two AZD1222 doses was followed by a rise in Spike-specific TCR breadth and depth. Of spike-specific TCRs, nearly half reportedly target regions left unmutated in variants.

Profiled with immunoSEQ multiplex PCR; TCRdb holds only in-frame clones, not every one. The profile shows 95,000 to 150,000 clones, 80% to 90% of them singletons. Trimming took off 3 bases at V and 5 bases at J, with 7 bases between the two ends. Per the germline V gene, CDR1 is SQVTM and CDR2 is ANQGSEA. The CDR3 sequence is 11 residues long. Of note for this clone: Antigen unknown.

The input for sequencing was peripheral blood, taken on day 0 of AZD1222 vaccination. This sequence was found in an adult in good health. The chain employs TRBV29-1 and TRBJ1-1, with D possibly being TRBD1 (5 bases). CDR3 region: CSVEGTTEAFF. In DNA, the CDR3 is TGCAGCGTTGAGGGGACGACTGAAGCTTTCTTT.